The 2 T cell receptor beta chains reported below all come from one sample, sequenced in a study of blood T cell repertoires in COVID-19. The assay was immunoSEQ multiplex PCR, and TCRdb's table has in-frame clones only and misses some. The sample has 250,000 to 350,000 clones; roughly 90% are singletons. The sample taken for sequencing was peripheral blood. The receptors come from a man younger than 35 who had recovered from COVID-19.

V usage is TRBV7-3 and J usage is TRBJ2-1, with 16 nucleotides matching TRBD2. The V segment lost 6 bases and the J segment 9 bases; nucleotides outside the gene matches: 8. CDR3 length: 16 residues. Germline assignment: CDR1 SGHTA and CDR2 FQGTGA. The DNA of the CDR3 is TGTGCCAGCAGTGATACCGGGACTAGCGGGAGGGCTGAGCAGTTCTTC. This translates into CASSDTGTSGRAEQFF.

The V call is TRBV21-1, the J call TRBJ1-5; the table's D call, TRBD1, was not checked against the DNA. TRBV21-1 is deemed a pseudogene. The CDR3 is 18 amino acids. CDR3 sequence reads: CASSTRRTPGDSNQPQHF. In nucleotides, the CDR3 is TGTGCCAGCAGCACCCGGCGTACCCCAGGGGATAGCAATCAGCCCCAGCATTTT.